What follows are 5 T cell receptor beta chains derived from one specimen sequenced in a study of blood T cell repertoires in COVID-19. TCRdb keeps only in-frame clones here, not all; method: immunoSEQ multiplex PCR. The sample comprises more than 30,000 clones, almost 90% of which are singletons, and approximately 1.5% rests with the top ten. Sequenced: peripheral blood. The source is a man aged 60 to 69 with active COVID-19.

The chain employs TRBV19 and TRBJ1-5; TRBD1 matches 7 bases. The V gene end was trimmed by 2 bases and the J gene end by 5 bases; junction bases not matched to a gene: 0. This CDR3 region has 13 residues. Germline CDR1 reads LNHDA; CDR2 reads SQIVND (reference sequence). CDR3 bases: TGTGCCAGTAGTATACAGGGGGATCAGCCCCAGCATTTT. This gives the protein CASSIQGDQPQHF.

This clone was recorded a few times. The rearrangement links TRBV7-2 to TRBJ2-7; maybe TRBD1 (6 bases). The CDR3 loop spans 15 amino acids. The germline V gene encodes CDR1 SGHTA and CDR2 FQGNSA. Trimming removed 5 bases at V and 5 bases at J, with 19 bases between. The CDR3 region has the DNA TGTGCCAGCAGCCTACCCCGACAGGCCGGGGACGAGCAGTACTTC. Translation gives CASSLPRQAGDEQYF.

The table lists this clone with a count of one. A junction end diverges from the germline sequence, so it may reflect a read error. The rearrangement uses TRBV7-7 and TRBJ2-2; D is perhaps TRBD2 (6 bases). The CDR3 runs to 15 residues. Per the germline V gene, CDR1 is SSHAT and CDR2 is FNYEAQ (reference sequence). The CDR3: CASSLVAGPTGELFF. The CDR3 nucleotides are TGTGCTAGCAGCTTGGTCGCGGGGCCGACCGGGGAGCTGTTTTTT.

This clone was recorded only once. The rearrangement uses TRBV3-1 (or the pseudogene TRBV3-2) and TRBJ2-2; D call uncertain. The CDR3 consists of 13 residues. CDR1 is LGHDT, CDR2 YNNKEL, per germline (reference sequence). Trimming stripped 0 bases from V and 7 bases from J, with 6 bases between. The CDR3 sequence is CASSQDRYGELFF. The CDR3 DNA reads as TGTGCCAGCAGCCAAGACCGTTACGGGGAGCTGTTTTTT.

This clone was found once. The chain links TRBV5-1 to TRBJ1-6; TRBD1 matches at 9 bases. This CDR3 comprises 14 residues. Germline V lookup: CDR1 SGHRS, CDR2 YFSETQ. After removal of 4 bases from V and 10 bases from J, the junction contained 6 bases not matched to a gene. The CDR3 DNA reads TGCGCCAGCAGCCGGGACAGGGTGGAGTCACCCCTCCACTTT. Encoded protein: CASSRDRVESPLHF.